These 4 T cell receptor beta chains share one sample of origin, sequenced in a study of T cells after somatic rescue of genetic block. TCRdb's table, derived via immunoSEQ multiplex PCR, lists solely in-frame clones and lacks some. The sample shows about 72,000 clones, approximately 91% of them seen only once. The sequenced sample consisted of peripheral blood mononuclear cells (PBMCs). Receptors were obtained from a young man.

The CDR3 reads CASSQVGGGGAEAFF. For the CDR3, the DNA is TGCGCCAGCAGCCAAGTCGGGGGAGGAGGCGCTGAAGCTTTCTTT. The chain carries TRBV4-1 and TRBJ1-1, with D possibly TRBD1 on 5 matching bases. This CDR3 contains 15 residues. Germline V CDR1 and CDR2: MGHRA, YSYEKL. Trimming shortened V by 1 base and J by 6 bases, and 15 bases separated the two germline ends.

DNA of the CDR3: TGTGCCAGCAGTTACGGGACAGGGGGCAGGGACACCATATATTTT. This translates into CASSYGTGGRDTIYF. The chain recombines TRBV6-5 with TRBJ1-3; 12 nucleotides align to TRBD1. CDR1 is MNHEY and CDR2 is SVGAGI in the germline V gene. The CDR3 totals 15 residues. Trimming removed 2 bases from V and 8 bases from J; junction bases left unmatched: 4.

The gene calls are TRBV2 and TRBJ2-5; D not certain. V was pared by 8 bases and J by 0 bases, with 4 bases between. Germline V gene data show CDR1 as SNHLY and CDR2 as FYNNEI. The CDR3 is 11 residues long. The CDR3 nucleotides read TGTGCCAGCCTATACCAAGAGACCCAGTACTTC. Amino acids: CASLYQETQYF.

This rearrangement joins TRBV4-1 to TRBJ2-3, with D perhaps matching TRBD1 (5 bases). The CDR3 spans 17 residues. V lost 0 bases, J lost 4 bases, and 17 bases lay in between. Germline lookup yields CDR1 MGHRA and CDR2 YSYEKL. For the CDR3, the DNA is TGCGCCAGCAGCCAAGAGTGGGGCCCCCGCAGGGCAGATACGCAGTATTTT. Residues: CASSQEWGPRRADTQYF.